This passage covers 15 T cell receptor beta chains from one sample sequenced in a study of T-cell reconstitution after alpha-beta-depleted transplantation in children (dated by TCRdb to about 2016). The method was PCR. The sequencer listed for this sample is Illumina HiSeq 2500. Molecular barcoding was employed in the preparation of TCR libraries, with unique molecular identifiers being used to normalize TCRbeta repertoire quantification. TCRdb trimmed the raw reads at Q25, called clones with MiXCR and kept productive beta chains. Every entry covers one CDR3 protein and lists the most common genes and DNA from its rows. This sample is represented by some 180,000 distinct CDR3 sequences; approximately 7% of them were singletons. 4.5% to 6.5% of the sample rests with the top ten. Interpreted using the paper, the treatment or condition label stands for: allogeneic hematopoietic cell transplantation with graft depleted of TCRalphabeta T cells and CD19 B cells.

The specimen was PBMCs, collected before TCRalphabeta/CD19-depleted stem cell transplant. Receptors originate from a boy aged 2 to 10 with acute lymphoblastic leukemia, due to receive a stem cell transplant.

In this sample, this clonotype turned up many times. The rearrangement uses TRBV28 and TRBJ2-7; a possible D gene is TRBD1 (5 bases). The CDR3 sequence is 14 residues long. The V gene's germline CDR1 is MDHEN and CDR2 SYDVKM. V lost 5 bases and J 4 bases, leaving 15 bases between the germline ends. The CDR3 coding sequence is TGTGCCAGCAGTCCCGGTGGGGCTGGATACGAGCAGTACTTC. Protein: CASSPGGAGYEQYF.

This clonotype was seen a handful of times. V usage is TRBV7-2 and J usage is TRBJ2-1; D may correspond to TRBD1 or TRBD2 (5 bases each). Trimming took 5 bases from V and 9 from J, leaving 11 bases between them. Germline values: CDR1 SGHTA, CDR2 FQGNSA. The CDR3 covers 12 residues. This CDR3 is CASSKGESEQFF. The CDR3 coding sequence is TGTGCCAGCAGCAAAGGGGAGAGTGAGCAGTTCTTC.

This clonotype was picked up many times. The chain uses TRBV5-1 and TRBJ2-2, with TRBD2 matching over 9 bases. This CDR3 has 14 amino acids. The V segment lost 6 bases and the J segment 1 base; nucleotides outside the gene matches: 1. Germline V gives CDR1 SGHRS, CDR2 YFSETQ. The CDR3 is CASMTSGNTGELFF. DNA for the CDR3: TGCGCCAGCATGACTAGCGGGAACACCGGGGAGCTGTTTTTT. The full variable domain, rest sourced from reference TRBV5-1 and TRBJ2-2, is KAGVTQTPRYLIKTRGQQVTLSCSPISGHRSVSWYQQTPGQGLQFLFEYFSETQRNKGNFPGRFSGRQFSNSRSEMNVSTLELGDSALYLCASMTSGNTGELFFGEGSRLTVL.

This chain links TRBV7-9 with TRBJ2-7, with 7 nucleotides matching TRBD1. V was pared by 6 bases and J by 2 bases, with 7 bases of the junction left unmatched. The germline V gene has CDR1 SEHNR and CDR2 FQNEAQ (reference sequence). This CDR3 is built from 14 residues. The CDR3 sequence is CASSEPGQPYEQYF. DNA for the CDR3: TGTGCCAGCAGTGAACCGGGACAGCCCTACGAGCAGTACTTC.

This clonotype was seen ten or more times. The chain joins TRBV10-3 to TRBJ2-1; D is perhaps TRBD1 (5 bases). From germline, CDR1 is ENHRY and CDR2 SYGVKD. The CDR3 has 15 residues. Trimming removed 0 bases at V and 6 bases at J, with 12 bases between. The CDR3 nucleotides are TGTGCCATCAGTGAGTCAACCAAGGGGTCCAATGAGCAGTTCTTC. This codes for CAISESTKGSNEQFF.

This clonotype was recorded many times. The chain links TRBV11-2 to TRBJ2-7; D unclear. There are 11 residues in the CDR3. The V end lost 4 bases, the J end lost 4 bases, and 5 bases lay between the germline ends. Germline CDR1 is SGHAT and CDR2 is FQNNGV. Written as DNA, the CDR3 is TGTGCCAGCAGCTATCGGTACGAGCAGTACTTC. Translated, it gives CASSYRYEQYF.

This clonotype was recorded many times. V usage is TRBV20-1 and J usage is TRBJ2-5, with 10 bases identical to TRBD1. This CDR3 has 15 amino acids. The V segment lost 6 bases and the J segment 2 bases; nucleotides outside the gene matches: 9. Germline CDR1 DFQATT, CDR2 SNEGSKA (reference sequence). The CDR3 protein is CSAPTPGQGQETQYF. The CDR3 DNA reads TGCAGTGCGCCGACTCCGGGACAGGGGCAAGAGACCCAGTACTTC.

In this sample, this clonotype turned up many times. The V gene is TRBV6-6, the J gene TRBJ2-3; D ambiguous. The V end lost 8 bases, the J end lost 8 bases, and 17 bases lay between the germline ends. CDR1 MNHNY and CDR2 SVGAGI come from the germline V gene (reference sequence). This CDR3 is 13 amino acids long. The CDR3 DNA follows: TGTGCCAGCTTAGGGCTAGAGTTTGCTACGCAGTATTTT. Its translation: CASLGLEFATQYF.

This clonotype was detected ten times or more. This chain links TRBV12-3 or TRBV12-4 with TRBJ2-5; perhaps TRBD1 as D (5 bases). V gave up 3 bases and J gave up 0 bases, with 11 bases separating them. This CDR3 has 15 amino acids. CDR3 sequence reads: CASSFQGWHQETQYF. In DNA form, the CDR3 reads TGTGCCAGCAGTTTTCAGGGTTGGCACCAAGAGACCCAGTACTTC.

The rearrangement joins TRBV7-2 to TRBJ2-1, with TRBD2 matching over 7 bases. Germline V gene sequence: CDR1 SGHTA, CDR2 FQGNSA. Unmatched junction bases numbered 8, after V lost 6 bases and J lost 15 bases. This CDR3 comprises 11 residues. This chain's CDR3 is CASSDAGVWFF. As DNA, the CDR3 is TGTGCCAGCAGTGACGCGGGGGTGTGGTTCTTC.

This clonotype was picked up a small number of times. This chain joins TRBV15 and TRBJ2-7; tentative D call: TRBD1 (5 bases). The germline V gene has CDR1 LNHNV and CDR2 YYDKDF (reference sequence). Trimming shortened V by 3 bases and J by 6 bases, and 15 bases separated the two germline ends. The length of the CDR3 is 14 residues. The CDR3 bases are TGTGCCACCAGCAGTTGGACATCCCGGAGCGAGCAGTACTTC. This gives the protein CATSSWTSRSEQYF.

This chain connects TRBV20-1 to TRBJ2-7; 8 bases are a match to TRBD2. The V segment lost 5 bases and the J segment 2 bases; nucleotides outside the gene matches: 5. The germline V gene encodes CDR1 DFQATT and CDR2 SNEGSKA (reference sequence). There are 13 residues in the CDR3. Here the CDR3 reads CSAGRTSTYEQYF. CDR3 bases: TGCAGTGCTGGTAGGACTAGCACCTACGAGCAGTACTTC.

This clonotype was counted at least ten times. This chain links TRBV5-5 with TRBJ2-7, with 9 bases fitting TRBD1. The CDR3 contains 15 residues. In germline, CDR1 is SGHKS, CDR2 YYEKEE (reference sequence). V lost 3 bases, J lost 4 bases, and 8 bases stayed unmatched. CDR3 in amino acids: CASSSTGTGMYEQYF. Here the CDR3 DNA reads TGTGCCAGCAGCTCGACCGGGACAGGGATGTACGAGCAGTACTTC. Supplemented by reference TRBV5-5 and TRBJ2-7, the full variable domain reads DAGVTQSPTHLIKTRGQQVTLRCSPISGHKSVSWYQQVLGQGPQFIFQYYEKEERGRGNFPDRFSARQFPNYSSELNVNALLLGDSALYLCASSSTGTGMYEQYFGPGTRLTVT.

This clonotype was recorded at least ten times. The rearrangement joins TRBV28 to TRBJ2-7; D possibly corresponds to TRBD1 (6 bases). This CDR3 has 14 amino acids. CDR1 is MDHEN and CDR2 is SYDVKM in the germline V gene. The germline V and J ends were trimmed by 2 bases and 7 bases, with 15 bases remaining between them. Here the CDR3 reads CASSLRTETVEQYF. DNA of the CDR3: TGTGCCAGCAGTTTACGGACAGAGACGGTGGAGCAGTACTTC.

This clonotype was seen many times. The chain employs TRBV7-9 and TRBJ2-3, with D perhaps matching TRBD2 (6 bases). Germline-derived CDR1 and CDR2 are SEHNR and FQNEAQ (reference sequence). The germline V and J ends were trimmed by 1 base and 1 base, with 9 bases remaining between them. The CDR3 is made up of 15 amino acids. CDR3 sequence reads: CASSLGGMGTDTQYF. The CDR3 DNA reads TGTGCCAGCAGCTTAGGCGGGATGGGCACAGATACGCAGTATTTT.